The T cell receptor (beta chain) described here comes from a study of blood T cell repertoires in COVID-19. The V gene end was trimmed by 1 base and the J gene end by 4 bases; junction bases not matched to a gene: 4. Germline V lookup: CDR1 SGHRS, CDR2 YFSETQ. The CDR3 is 14 residues long. The data were produced by immunoSEQ multiplex PCR, yet TCRdb's version contains in-frame clones alone and is incomplete. Altogether roughly 100,000 clones are present, about 87% being singletons, with the ten largest covering about 3%. Sequencing was performed on peripheral blood. The chain combines TRBV5-1 with TRBJ2-7; TRBD2 aligns across 8 bases. This TCR was recovered from a man in his fifties or sixties with active or convalescent COVID-19. The CDR3, as DNA: TGCGCCAGCAGCTTGAGCGGGGGCGAATACGAGCAGTACTTC. This gives the protein CASSLSGGEYEQYF.